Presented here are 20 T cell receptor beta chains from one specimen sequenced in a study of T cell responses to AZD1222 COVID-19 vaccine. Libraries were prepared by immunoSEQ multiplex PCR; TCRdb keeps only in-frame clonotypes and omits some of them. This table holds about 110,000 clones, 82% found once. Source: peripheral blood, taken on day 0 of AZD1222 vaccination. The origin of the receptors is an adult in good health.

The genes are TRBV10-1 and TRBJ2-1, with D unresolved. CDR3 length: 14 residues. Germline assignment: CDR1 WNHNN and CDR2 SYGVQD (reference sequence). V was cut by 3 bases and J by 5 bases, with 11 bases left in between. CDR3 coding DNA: TGCGCCAGCAGTGATCGGGCGGTAAACAATGAGCAGTTCTTC. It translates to CASSDRAVNNEQFF.

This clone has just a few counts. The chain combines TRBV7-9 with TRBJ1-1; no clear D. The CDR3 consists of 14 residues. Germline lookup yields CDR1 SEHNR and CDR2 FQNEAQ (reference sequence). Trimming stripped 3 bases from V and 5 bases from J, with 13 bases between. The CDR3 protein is CASSLPLGRTEAFF. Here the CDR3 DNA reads TGTGCCAGCAGCTTGCCACTGGGTAGAACTGAAGCTTTCTTT.

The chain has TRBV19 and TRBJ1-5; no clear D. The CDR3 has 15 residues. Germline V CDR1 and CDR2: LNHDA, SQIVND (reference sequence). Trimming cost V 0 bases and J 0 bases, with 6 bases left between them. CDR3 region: CASSIDRISNQPQHF. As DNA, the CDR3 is TGTGCCAGTAGTATAGACCGGATTAGCAATCAGCCCCAGCATTTT.

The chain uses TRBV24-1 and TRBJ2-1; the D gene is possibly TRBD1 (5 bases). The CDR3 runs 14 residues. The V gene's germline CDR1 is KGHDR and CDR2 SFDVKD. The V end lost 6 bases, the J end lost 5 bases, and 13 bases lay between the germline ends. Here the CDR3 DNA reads TGTGCCACCAGTATAGGGGTAGGCAACAATGAGCAGTTCTTC. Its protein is CATSIGVGNNEQFF.

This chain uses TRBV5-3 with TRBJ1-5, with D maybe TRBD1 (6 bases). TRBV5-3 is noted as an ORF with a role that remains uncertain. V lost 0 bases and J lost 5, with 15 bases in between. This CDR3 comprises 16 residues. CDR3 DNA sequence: TGTGCCAGAAGCTTGGGGCCAGGGGAAAAGGATCAGCCCCAGCATTTT. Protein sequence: CARSLGPGEKDQPQHF.

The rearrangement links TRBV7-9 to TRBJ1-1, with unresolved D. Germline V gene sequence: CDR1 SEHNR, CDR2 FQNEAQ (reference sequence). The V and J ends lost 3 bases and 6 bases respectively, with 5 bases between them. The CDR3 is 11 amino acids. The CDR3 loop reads CASSFGAEAFF. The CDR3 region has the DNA TGTGCCAGCAGCTTCGGCGCTGAAGCTTTCTTT.

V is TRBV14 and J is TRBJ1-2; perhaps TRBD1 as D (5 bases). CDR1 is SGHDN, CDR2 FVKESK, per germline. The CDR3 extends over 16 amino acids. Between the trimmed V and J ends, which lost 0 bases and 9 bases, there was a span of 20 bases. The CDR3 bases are TGTGCCAGCAGCCAAGATCTTCCGAAGGGACGGGAGCGCTACACCTTC. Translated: CASSQDLPKGRERYTF.

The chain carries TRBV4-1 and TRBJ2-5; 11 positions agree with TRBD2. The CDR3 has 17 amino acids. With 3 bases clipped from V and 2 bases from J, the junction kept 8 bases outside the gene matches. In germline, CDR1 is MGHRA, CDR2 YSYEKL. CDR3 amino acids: CASSQLLAGDGQETQYF. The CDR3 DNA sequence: TGCGCCAGCAGCCAGCTACTAGCGGGGGATGGACAAGAGACCCAGTACTTC.

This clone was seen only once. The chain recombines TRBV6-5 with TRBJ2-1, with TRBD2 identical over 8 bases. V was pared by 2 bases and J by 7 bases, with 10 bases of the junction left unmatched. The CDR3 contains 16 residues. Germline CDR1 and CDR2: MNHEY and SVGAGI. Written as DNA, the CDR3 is TGTGCCAGCAGTTACGCCGGCCGGGGGGGTTCGAATGAGCAGTTCTTC. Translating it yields CASSYAGRGGSNEQFF.

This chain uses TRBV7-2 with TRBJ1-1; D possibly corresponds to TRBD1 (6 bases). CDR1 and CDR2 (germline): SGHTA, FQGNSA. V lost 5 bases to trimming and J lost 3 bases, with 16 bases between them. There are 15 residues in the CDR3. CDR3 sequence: CASSGIGGLYTEAFF. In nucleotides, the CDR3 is TGTGCCAGCAGCGGAATTGGGGGGCTCTACACTGAAGCTTTCTTT.

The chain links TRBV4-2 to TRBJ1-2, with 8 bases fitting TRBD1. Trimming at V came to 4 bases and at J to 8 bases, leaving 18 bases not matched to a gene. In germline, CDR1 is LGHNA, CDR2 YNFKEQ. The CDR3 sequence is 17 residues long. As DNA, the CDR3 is TGTGCCAGCAGCCCTTATGTGAACGGGGACAGGAGAGGCGGCTACACCTTC. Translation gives CASSPYVNGDRRGGYTF.

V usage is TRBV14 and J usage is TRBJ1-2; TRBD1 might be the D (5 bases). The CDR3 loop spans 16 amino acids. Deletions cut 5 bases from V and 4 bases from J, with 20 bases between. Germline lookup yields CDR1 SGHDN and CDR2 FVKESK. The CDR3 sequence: CASSKSRAPGGYGYTF. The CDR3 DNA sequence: TGTGCCAGCAGCAAGAGTCGGGCCCCCGGGGGCTATGGCTACACCTTC.

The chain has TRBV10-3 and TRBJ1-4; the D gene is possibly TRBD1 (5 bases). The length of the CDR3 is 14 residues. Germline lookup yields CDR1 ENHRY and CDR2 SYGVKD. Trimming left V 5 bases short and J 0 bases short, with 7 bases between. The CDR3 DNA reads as TGTGCCATCAGTTCGACAGCAACTAATGAAAAACTGTTTTTT. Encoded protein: CAISSTATNEKLFF.

CDR3 coding DNA: TGTGCCAGTAGTCCACAGACAGGGGCACCCCTCCACTTT. Its protein product is CASSPQTGAPLHF. This chain uses TRBV19 with TRBJ1-6; 8 bases match TRBD1. V gave up 5 bases and J gave up 11 bases; unmatched junction bases: 5. Germline V lookup: CDR1 LNHDA, CDR2 SQIVND (reference sequence). This CDR3 comprises 13 residues.

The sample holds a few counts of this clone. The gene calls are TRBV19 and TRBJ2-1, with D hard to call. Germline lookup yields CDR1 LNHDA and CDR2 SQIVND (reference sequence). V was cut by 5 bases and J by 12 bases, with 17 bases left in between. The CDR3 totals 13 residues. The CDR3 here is CASSYRPRHVQFF. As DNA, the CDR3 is TGTGCCAGTAGTTATAGACCCCGCCACGTGCAGTTCTTC.

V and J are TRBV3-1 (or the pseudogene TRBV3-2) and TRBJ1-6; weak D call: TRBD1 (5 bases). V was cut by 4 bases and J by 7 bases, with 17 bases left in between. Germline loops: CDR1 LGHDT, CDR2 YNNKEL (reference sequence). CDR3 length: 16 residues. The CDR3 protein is CASSLGSRGGNSPLHF. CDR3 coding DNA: TGTGCCAGCAGCCTGGGAAGTCGGGGGGGAAATTCACCCCTCCACTTT.

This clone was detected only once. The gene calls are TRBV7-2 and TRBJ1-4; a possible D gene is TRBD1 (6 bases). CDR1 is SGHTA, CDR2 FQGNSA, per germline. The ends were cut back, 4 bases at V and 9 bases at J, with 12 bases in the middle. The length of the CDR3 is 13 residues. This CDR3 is CASSSGHSQKLFF. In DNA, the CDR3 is TGTGCCAGCAGCTCGGGACACTCTCAAAAACTGTTTTTT.

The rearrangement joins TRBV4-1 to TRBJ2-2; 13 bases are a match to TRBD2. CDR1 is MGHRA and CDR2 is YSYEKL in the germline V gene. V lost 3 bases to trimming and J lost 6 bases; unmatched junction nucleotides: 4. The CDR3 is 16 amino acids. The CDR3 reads CASSHELAGGPGELFF. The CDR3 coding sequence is TGCGCCAGCAGCCATGAACTAGCGGGGGGGCCCGGGGAGCTGTTTTTT.

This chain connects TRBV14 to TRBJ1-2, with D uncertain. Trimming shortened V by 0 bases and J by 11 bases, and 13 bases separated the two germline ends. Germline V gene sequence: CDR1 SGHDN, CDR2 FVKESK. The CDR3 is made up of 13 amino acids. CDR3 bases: TGTGCCAGCAGCCAAGATTTGGGGAGTGAGTACACCTTC. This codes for CASSQDLGSEYTF.

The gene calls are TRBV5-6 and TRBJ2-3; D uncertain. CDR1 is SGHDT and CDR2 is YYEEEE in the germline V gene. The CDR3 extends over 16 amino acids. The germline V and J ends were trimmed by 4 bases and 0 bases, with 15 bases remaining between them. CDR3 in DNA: TGTGCCAGCAGCCCCAACGTGGGATCTAGCACAGATACGCAGTATTTT. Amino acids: CASSPNVGSSTDTQYF.